This T cell receptor (beta chain) was sequenced during a study of blood T cell repertoires in COVID-19. Study overall: Spain, Italy and the United States supplied samples that represented acute and convalescent COVID-19. PBMCs, B-cell-depleted T cells, or T cells were the source of the cDNA or gDNA that made up the material.

This clone was detected a few times. Between the trimmed V and J ends, which lost 2 bases and 4 bases, there was a span of 7 bases. Per germline, CDR1 SGHDN and CDR2 FVKESK. The CDR3 loop spans 13 amino acids. In the original analysis: Scientists estimated how many nucleated cells there were by amplifying reference gene primers. The data were produced by immunoSEQ multiplex PCR, yet TCRdb's version contains in-frame clones alone and is incomplete. That table supplies the V and J calls and clone size; D and trimming were determined from the DNA. The data contain approximately 240,000 clones, roughly 86% of them seen just once; the ten biggest clones take up under 4.5%.

This clonotype was obtained from a middle-aged man with acute or convalescent COVID-19. The chain recombines TRBV14 with TRBJ2-3, with D hard to call. The source material was peripheral blood. The CDR3 is CASSQLFSDTQYF. In DNA, the CDR3 is TGTGCCAGCAGCCAACTATTTTCAGATACGCAGTATTTT. Supplemented by reference TRBV14 and TRBJ2-3, the full variable domain reads EAGVTQFPSHSVIEKGQTVTLRCDPISGHDNLYWYRRVMGKEIKFLLHFVKESKQDESGMPNNRFLAERTGGTYSTLKVQPAELEDSGVYFCASSQLFSDTQYFGPGTRLTVL.